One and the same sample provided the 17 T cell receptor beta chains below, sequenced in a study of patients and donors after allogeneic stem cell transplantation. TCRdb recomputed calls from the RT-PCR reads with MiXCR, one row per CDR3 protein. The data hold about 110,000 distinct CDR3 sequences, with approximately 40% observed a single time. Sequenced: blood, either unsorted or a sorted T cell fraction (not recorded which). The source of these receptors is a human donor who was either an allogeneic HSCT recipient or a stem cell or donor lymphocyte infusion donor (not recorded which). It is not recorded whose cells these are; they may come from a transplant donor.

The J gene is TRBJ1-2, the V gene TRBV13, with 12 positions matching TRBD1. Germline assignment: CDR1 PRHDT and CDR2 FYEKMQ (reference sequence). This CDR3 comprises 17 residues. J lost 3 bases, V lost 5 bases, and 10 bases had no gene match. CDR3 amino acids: CASSPGTGGKFYYGYTF. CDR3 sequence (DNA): TGTGCCAGCAGCCCAGGGACAGGGGGCAAGTTTTACTATGGCTACACCTTC.

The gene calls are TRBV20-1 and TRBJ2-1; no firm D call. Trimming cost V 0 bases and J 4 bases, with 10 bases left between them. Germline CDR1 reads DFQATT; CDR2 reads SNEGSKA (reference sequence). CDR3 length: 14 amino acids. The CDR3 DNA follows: TGCAGTGCTAGAGACGCCCAAGGATACAATGAGCAGTTCTTC. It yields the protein CSARDAQGYNEQFF.

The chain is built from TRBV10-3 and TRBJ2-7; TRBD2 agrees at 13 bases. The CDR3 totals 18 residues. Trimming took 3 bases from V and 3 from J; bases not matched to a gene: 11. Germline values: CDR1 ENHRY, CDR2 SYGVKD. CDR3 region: CAISDFPGLAGEGYEQYF. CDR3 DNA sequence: TGTGCCATCAGTGATTTCCCCGGACTAGCGGGAGAGGGCTACGAGCAGTACTTC.

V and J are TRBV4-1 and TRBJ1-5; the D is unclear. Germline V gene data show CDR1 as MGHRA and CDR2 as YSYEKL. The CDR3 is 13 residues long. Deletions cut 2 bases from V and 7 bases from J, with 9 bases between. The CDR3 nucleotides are TGCGCCAGCAGCCAAAGTGTGGGCCAGCCCCAGCATTTT. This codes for CASSQSVGQPQHF.

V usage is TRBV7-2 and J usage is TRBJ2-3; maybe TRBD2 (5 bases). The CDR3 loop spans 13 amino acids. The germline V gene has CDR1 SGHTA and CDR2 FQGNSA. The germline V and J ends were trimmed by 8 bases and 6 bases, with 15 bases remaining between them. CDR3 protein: CASGSRVHDTQYF. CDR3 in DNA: TGTGCCAGCGGATCGAGGGTTCACGATACGCAGTATTTT.

CDR3 bases: TGCAGCGCCTACTGGGGCTACGAGCAGTACTTC. Protein product: CSAYWGYEQYF. The V gene is TRBV29-1, the J gene TRBJ2-7, with D unclear. The CDR3 extends over 11 amino acids. The germline V gene has CDR1 SQVTM and CDR2 ANQGSEA. V lost 7 bases to trimming and J lost 3 bases, with 10 bases between them.

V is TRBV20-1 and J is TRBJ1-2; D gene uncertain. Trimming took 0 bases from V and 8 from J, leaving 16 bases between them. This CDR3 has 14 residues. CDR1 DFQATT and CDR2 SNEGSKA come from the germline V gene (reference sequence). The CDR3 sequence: CSARDFGSKRGYTF. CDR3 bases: TGCAGTGCTAGAGATTTCGGCTCCAAGAGGGGCTACACCTTC.

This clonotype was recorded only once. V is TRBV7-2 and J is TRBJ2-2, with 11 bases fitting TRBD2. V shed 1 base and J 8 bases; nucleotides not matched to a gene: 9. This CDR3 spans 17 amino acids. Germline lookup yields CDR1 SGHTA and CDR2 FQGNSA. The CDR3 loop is CASSLGVTSGRRGELFF. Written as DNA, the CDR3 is TGTGCCAGCAGCTTAGGCGTCACTAGCGGGAGAAGAGGGGAGCTGTTTTTT.

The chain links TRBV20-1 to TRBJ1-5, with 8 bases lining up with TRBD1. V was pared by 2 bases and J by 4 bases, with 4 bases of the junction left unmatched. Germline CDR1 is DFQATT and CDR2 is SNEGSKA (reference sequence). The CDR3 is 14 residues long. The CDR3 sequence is CSARNDRGNQPQHF. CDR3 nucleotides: TGCAGTGCTAGAAATGACAGGGGTAATCAGCCCCAGCATTTT.

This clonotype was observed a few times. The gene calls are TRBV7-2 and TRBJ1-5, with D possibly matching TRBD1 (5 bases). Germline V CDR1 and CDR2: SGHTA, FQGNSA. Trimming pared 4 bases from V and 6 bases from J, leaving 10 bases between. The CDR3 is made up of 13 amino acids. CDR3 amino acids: CASSYRGRQPQHF. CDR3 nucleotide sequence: TGTGCCAGCAGCTATCGGGGCCGTCAGCCCCAGCATTTT.

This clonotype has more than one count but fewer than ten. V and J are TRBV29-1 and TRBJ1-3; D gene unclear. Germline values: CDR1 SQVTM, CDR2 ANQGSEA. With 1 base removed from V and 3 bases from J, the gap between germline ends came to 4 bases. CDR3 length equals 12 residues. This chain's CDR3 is CSVEGGGNTIYF. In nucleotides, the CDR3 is TGCAGCGTTGAAGGCGGTGGAAACACCATATATTTT. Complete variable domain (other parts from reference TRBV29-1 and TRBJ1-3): SAVISQKPSRDICQRGTSLTIQCQVDSQVTMMFWYRQQPGQSLTLIATANQGSEATYESGFVIDKFPISRPNLTFSTLTVSNMSPEDSSIYLCSVEGGGNTIYFGEGSWLTVV.

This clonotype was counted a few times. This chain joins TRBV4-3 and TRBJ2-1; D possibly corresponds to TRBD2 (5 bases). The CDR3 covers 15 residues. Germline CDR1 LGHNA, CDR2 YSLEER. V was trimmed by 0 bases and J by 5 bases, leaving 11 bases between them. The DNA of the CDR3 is TGCGCCAGCAGCCAAGATGGGCTAGCTGACAATGAGCAGTTCTTC. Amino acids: CASSQDGLADNEQFF.

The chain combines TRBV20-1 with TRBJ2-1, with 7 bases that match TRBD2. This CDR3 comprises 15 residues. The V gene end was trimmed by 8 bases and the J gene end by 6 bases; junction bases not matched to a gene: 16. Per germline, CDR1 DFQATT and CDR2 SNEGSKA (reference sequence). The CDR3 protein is CSLPYLTLAGNEQFF. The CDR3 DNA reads TGCAGTCTCCCCTATTTAACTTTAGCGGGCAATGAGCAGTTCTTC.

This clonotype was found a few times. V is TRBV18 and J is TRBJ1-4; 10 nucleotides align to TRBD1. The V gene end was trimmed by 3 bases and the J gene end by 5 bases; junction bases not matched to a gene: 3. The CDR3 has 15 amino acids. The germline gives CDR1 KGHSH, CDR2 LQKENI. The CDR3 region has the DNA TGTGCCAGCTCACCGGGGACAGGGGTAAATGAAAAACTGTTTTTT. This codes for CASSPGTGVNEKLFF.

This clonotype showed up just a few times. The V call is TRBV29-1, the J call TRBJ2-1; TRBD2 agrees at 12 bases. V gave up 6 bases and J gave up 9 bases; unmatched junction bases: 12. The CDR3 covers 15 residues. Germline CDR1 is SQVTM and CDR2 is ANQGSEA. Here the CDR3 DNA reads TGCAGCGTGGCCCTTAGACTAGCGGGAGTGGGTGAGCAGTTCTTC. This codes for CSVALRLAGVGEQFF.

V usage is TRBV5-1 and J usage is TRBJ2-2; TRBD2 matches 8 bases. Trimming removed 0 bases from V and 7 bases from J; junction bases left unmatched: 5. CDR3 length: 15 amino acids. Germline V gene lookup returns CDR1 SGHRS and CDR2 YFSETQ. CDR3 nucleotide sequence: TGCGCCAGCAGCTTGGATAGCGGGGTCGGCGGGGAGCTGTTTTTT. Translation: CASSLDSGVGGELFF. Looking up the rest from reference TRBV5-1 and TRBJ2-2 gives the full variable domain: KAGVTQTPRYLIKTRGQQVTLSCSPISGHRSVSWYQQTPGQGLQFLFEYFSETQRNKGNFPGRFSGRQFSNSRSEMNVSTLELGDSALYLCASSLDSGVGGELFFGEGSRLTVL.

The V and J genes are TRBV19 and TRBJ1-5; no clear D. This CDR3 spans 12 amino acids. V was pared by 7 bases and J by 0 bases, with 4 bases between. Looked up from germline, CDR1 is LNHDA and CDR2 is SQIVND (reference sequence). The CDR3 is CASKDSNQPQHF. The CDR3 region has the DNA TGTGCCAGTAAAGATAGCAATCAGCCCCAGCATTTT.